This is a list of T cell receptor beta chains from one sample in a study of CD8+ T cells in alopecia areata. Using immunoSEQ multiplex PCR, the repertoire was profiled, and TCRdb retains in-frame clones only, with some absent. The data show approximately 300,000 clones, 58% seen once. Sample: CD4+ T cells sorted from blood, taken at week 24, from a patient treated with tofacitinib. The origin of the receptors is a human donor with alopecia areata. CDR3s include the opening cysteine and the closing phenylalanine or tryptophan. Fields, in order: CDR3 protein, clone size, D gene, V gene. The D gene is left open where the match is weak. Not every row has a clone size; where given, it reads once, few, many or a size class.

CSPDGGLSGNTIYF | - | - | TRBV29-1
CASRLRGTGVSPLHF | - | TRBD1 | TRBV6-5
CAWSGSGYEQYF | few | TRBD2 | TRBV30
CASSSTLAMADTQYF | few | - | TRBV7-9
CAIRLDRGDTQYF | - | TRBD1 | TRBV10-3
CASSQAVGPGAAQHF | - | - | TRBV4-1
CASSLTVSSYEQYF | - | - | TRBV5-1
CASSLVTEGNEQFF | - | - | TRBV7-2
CASTGTVNSPLHF | - | TRBD1 | TRBV19
CATSRDSPLRNSPLHF | - | - | TRBV15
CAIEVHRGPYNEQFF | - | TRBD1 | TRBV25-1
CASSSDSLHQETQYF | few | - | TRBV7-2
CSVVGDRVSTDTQYF | few | TRBD1 | TRBV29-1
CASSSGEVSPPLHF | - | - | TRBV2
CASSLGRRNYGYTF | - | - | TRBV5-6
CASSHQGHSYNEQFF | - | - | TRBV23-1
CASSLVEVRQGFYGQFF | - | TRBD1 | TRBV7-2
CAWSLGQGMSGELFF | few | TRBD1 | TRBV30
CASRTAGEETQYF | few | TRBD2 | TRBV10-2
CAWSVRAGDQPQHF | - | - | TRBV30
CAWSNAGGAYEQYF | - | TRBD2 | TRBV30
CSVDVFYGYTF | - | - | TRBV29-1
CASSLGRGAGSRYNEQFF | - | - | TRBV4-1
CAWSWGGYEQYF | few | TRBD2 | TRBV30
CASSPLGYSYNEQFF | few | - | TRBV18
CASSHARESYNEQFF | - | - | TRBV4-3
CASSLGGYNYGYTF | - | - | TRBV5-6
CAIRIAEGDEAFF | few | - | TRBV10-3
CSARAYNEQFF | - | - | TRBV20-1
CAGRTSGGETQYF | - | TRBD2 | TRBV30
CASSLSTYEQYF | few | - | TRBV28
CASSERGPYEQYF | - | - | TRBV6-1
CAWRSRDRSEETQYF | - | TRBD1 | TRBV30
CASSPSPGTGAGYTF | - | TRBD1 | TRBV7-3